Shown below are 6 T cell receptor beta chains from a single sample sequenced in a study of read filtering for tumor transcriptome and immune sequencing. The library was built from about 400 ng RNA with molecular barcoded adaptors for alpha/delta and beta/gamma chains. TCRdb recomputed calls from the reads with MiXCR, one row per CDR3 protein. The table shows tens of thousands of distinct CDR3 sequences, with around 12% occurring only once. Material for sequencing was a population of CD138-negative cells sorted from bone marrow. These receptors originate from a donor aged 40 or older with multiple myeloma.

At least ten counts were recorded for this clonotype. The rearrangement uses TRBV24-1 and TRBJ2-7; 7 bases fit TRBD2. Per germline, CDR1 KGHDR and CDR2 SFDVKD. The CDR3 is made up of 16 amino acids. Losses at the gene ends were 1 base for V and 2 bases for J; bases not matched to a gene: 7. This CDR3 reads CATSDLGSGGTYEQYF. CDR3 DNA: TGTGCCACCAGTGATTTAGGTTCGGGGGGAACCTACGAGCAGTACTTC.

This sequence joins TRBV7-8 and TRBJ2-3; D perhaps matches TRBD2 (5 bases). Trimming took off 1 base at V and 5 bases at J, with 16 bases between the two ends. The CDR3 has 16 amino acids. Per germline, CDR1 SGHVS and CDR2 FQNEAQ. The CDR3 DNA follows: TGTGCCAGCAGCTTAGGCGCTAGCCTTCTGGGAGATACGCAGTATTTT. Encoded protein: CASSLGASLLGDTQYF.

Many counts were recorded for this clonotype. The chain employs TRBV18 and TRBJ2-3, with 8 nucleotides matching TRBD2. V shed 1 base and J 4 bases; nucleotides not matched to a gene: 4. This CDR3 comprises 15 residues. Germline assignment: CDR1 KGHSH and CDR2 LQKENI. In DNA, the CDR3 is TGTGCCAGCTCACCACAGACTAGCGCCGCAGATACGCAGTATTTT. It encodes CASSPQTSAADTQYF.

This clonotype was seen many times. V gene TRBV7-2 combines with J gene TRBJ2-7; the D gene is possibly TRBD2 (6 bases). Germline V gene data show CDR1 as SGHTA and CDR2 as FQGNSA. V lost 5 bases and J lost 2, with 16 bases in between. There are 15 residues in the CDR3. The CDR3 loop is CASSGPGVSTYEQYF. CDR3 nucleotide sequence: TGTGCCAGCAGCGGTCCGGGAGTGAGCACCTACGAGCAGTACTTC.

This clonotype was seen repeatedly, ten times or more. The gene calls are TRBV6-6 and TRBJ2-1; D is perhaps TRBD1 (6 bases). This CDR3 contains 13 residues. Trimming took off 6 bases at V and 7 bases at J, with 13 bases between the two ends. Germline CDR1 is MNHNY and CDR2 is SVGAGI (reference sequence). The CDR3 DNA follows: TGTGCCAGCAGCCAGGAACAGGGAAATGAGCAGTTCTTC. It codes for CASSQEQGNEQFF.

V gene TRBV7-8 combines with J gene TRBJ1-3; unclear D gene. Trimming removed 5 bases from V and 3 bases from J, with 11 bases in between. There are 14 residues in the CDR3. Germline CDR1 SGHVS, CDR2 FQNEAQ. The CDR3 reads CASSRAGDGNTIYF. The CDR3 DNA is TGTGCCAGCAGCCGTGCGGGTGATGGAAACACCATATATTTT.